This record covers a single TCR beta chain. Its specificity is not known. This specimen belongs to a study of T cell responses to AZD1222 COVID-19 vaccine. Study-level results: White British donors predominated, females outnumbered males, and clonal diversity was possibly underestimated. Just a handful of people given AZD1222 tested seropositive at baseline. Spike-spanning, vaccine-associated CD4 TCRs were dominant at 160-218 and 743-854. Repertoire sampling was restricted to post-peak T cell response timepoints.

Germline CDR1 and CDR2: LGHNA and YSLEER. This CDR3 is built from 16 residues. Trimming took 1 base from V and 2 from J, leaving 15 bases between them. Measured with immunoSEQ multiplex PCR; TCRdb has only the in-frame clones, and not every one. Here the sample spans about 140,000 clones, roughly 89% being singletons. The TCR sequence derives from an adult who received the MenACWY meningococcal vaccine as a control. This chain links TRBV4-3 with TRBJ2-7, with D possibly being TRBD2 (5 bases). This material consisted of peripheral blood, taken 28 days after the second dose of the MenACWY control vaccine. The CDR3 loop is CASSQVFSGGPYEQYF. CDR3 coding DNA: TGCGCCAGCAGCCAAGTTTTCAGCGGAGGTCCCTACGAGCAGTACTTC.